The present T cell receptor beta chain was sequenced within a study of technical replicates of blood from a handful of donors. Assay used: immunoSEQ multiplex PCR; TCRdb lists only in-frame clones, some missing. In the table there are 100,000 or so clones, 90% to 97% of which are singletons. Trimming took 8 bases from V and 0 from J, leaving 13 bases between them. Germline V gives CDR1 GTSNPN, CDR2 SVGIG (reference sequence). This CDR3 is built from 14 residues. The sample consisted of T cells isolated from PBMCs. The receptor's source is a human donor in good health. The chain carries TRBV30 and TRBJ1-4, with D uncertain. The CDR3 sequence is CALGEGTTNEKLFF. CDR3 DNA: TGTGCCCTCGGGGAGGGAACAACTAATGAAAAACTGTTTTTT.